A selection of T cell receptor beta chains follows, all from one sample in a study of blood T cell repertoires in COVID-19. Sequencing was performed with immunoSEQ multiplex PCR; in TCRdb, only in-frame clones are kept and a portion is missing. The data contain about 89,000 clones, just under 85% of them singletons. The sequenced material came from peripheral blood. The receptors come from a man aged 65 to 85 with acute or convalescent COVID-19. CDR3s include the opening cysteine and the closing phenylalanine or tryptophan. The order of the fields is V gene, D gene, clone size, CDR3 length, J gene, CDR3 DNA, CDR3 protein. D genes are given only for firm matches. Expanded clones get a size class; other rows say once, few or many, or leave the size out.

TRBV6-1	.	.	15	TRBJ2-3	TGTGCCAGCAGTGACGAGGGGACACGCACAGATACGCAGTATTTT	CASSDEGTRTDTQYF
TRBV7-9	TRBD2	.	16	TRBJ2-7	TGTGCCAGCAGCTCCACGCTAGCGGGGAGCTCCTACGAGCAGTACTTC	CASSSTLAGSSYEQYF
TRBV7-9	.	.	14	TRBJ1-5	TGTGCCAGCAGCTTAAGTTCTCGGGGGCAGCCCCAGCATTTT	CASSLSSRGQPQHF
TRBV28	TRBD1	once	15	TRBJ1-2	TGTGCCAGCCGGACAGGGGGCGCGGAGCGCTATGGCTACACCTTC	CASRTGGAERYGYTF
TRBV6-2/TRBV6-3	TRBD2	.	15	TRBJ2-7	TGTGCCAGCAGTTACCGGGGACTAGCATCCTACGAGCAGTACTTC	CASSYRGLASYEQYF
TRBV6-2/TRBV6-3	TRBD2	once	20	TRBJ2-4	TGTGCCAGCAGTTACTCGCCGTTTGTCAGCGGGAGGGTCTCAAAAAACATTCAGTACTTC	CASSYSPFVSGRVSKNIQYF
TRBV4-1	.	.	16	TRBJ1-5	TGCGCCAGCAGCCAAGTATCCGGGCCGGGGGGTCAGCCCCAGCATTTT	CASSQVSGPGGQPQHF
TRBV9	.	.	12	TRBJ1-2	TGTGCCAGCAGCGCCATTGAAAAGGGGGTCACCTTC	CASSAIEKGVTF
TRBV6-5	.	few	12	TRBJ1-6	TGTGCCAGCAGCCCAGGGTTTTCACCCCTCCACTTT	CASSPGFSPLHF
TRBV6-4	.	.	14	TRBJ1-2	TGTGCCAGCAGTGACTCAGGGGGAAACTATGGCTACACCTTC	CASSDSGGNYGYTF
TRBV21-1	.	.	15	TRBJ1-2	TGTGCCAGCAGCAAGACCGGGACAGGGGACTATGGCTACACCTTC	CASSKTGTGDYGYTF
TRBV3-1/TRBV3-2	.	.	13	TRBJ1-1	TGTGCCAGCACCCTTCAAGGGGGCACTGAAGCTTTCTTT	CASTLQGGTEAFF
TRBV7-8	.	.	13	TRBJ1-4	TGTGCCAGCAGCTTAGACAGGAATGAAAAACTGTTTTTT	CASSLDRNEKLFF
TRBV18	.	.	14	TRBJ2-1	TGTGCCAGCTCGATGGCAGTCAAGGGGCGGGAGCAGTTCTTC	CASSMAVKGREQFF
TRBV29-1	.	.	13	TRBJ1-2	TGCAGCGTTGACGGGGAGGGGCGCTATGGCTACACCTTC	CSVDGEGRYGYTF
TRBV18	.	.	16	TRBJ1-3	TGTGCCAGCTCGTCCGGGGGGCTCTTCCGAGAGGACACCATATATTTT	CASSSGGLFREDTIYF
TRBV19	TRBD2	.	12	TRBJ2-4	TGTGCCAGTCGGGGGGGGGCAAACATTCAGTACTTC	CASRGGANIQYF
TRBV19	TRBD1	.	18	TRBJ1-2	TGTGCCAGTAGTATTAGCGGGACAGGGGTCAAGTCGGGCTATGGCTACACCTTC	CASSISGTGVKSGYGYTF
TRBV11-3	TRBD1	.	16	TRBJ2-3	TGTGCCAGCAGCCGGCGGGTAGGGACAGGCGTTCATACGCAGTATTTT	CASSRRVGTGVHTQYF
TRBV14	TRBD1	few	14	TRBJ1-1	TGTGCCAGCAGCCAGACCACAGGGGGGACTGAAGCTTTCTTT	CASSQTTGGTEAFF
TRBV25-1	TRBD2	.	17	TRBJ2-2	TGTGCCAGCAGTGAATATGGGGGAGGGAGGAACACCGGGGAGCTGTTTTTT	CASSEYGGGRNTGELFF
TRBV28	.	.	12	TRBJ1-5	TGTGCCAGCATGAGCAGCAATCAGCCCCAGCATTTT	CASMSSNQPQHF
TRBV6-5	.	.	14	TRBJ1-6	TGTGCCAGCAGCTACGGACGGGGGAATTCACCCCTCCACTTT	CASSYGRGNSPLHF
TRBV10-2	TRBD2	few	17	TRBJ2-5	TGCGCCAGCAGTTTGGGGGGACTAGCGGCGTTAAGAGCGTCCCAGTACTTC	CASSLGGLAALRASQYF
TRBV10-3	.	.	14	TRBJ1-4	TGTGCCATCAGTGCGTCACAGGGTAATGAAAAACTGTTTTTT	CAISASQGNEKLFF
TRBV18	.	.	16	TRBJ2-3	TGTGCCAGCTCACAAACCACACTAAAAGGTCCGGATACGCAGTATTTT	CASSQTTLKGPDTQYF
TRBV5-1	.	.	14	TRBJ2-5	TGCGCCAGCAGCCTTACAGGGAACCAAGAGACCCAGTACTTC	CASSLTGNQETQYF
TRBV7-8	TRBD2	once	14	TRBJ2-2	TGTGCCAGCAACCTACAGCGGGGTGCCGGGGAGCTGTTTTTT	CASNLQRGAGELFF
TRBV1	.	.	17	TRBJ2-7	TGCACCAGCAGCCAGAGCCCCTTAGTGGAACGGGGCTACGAGCAGTACTTC	CTSSQSPLVERGYEQYF
TRBV15	TRBD1	.	15	TRBJ2-5	TGTGCCACCAGCAGAGATAGGGACAGGGTCAAGACCCAGTACTTC	CATSRDRDRVKTQYF
TRBV28	.	.	11	TRBJ1-2	TGTGCCAGCAGCTCCAGGGATATGAGGACCTTC	CASSSRDMRTF
TRBV7-2	.	.	13	TRBJ2-7	TGTGCCAGCAGCTTATTCGCCGGTAGCGAGCAGTACTTC	CASSLFAGSEQYF
TRBV30	.	.	14	TRBJ2-2	TGTGCCTGGAGTATGATAGTAAACACCGGGGAGCTGTTTTTT	CAWSMIVNTGELFF
TRBV3-1/TRBV3-2	.	.	16	TRBJ1-3	TGTGCCAGCAGCCAAGTCAGGGAGGTCGCTGGAAACACCATATATTTT	CASSQVREVAGNTIYF
TRBV7-9	.	.	13	TRBJ2-1	TGTGCCAGCAGCTTAGCGGGGGGCAATGAGCAGTTCTTC	CASSLAGGNEQFF
TRBV7-9	.	.	15	TRBJ1-5	TGTGCCAGCAGCTTCGGAGCGGCGGGAAATCAGCCCCAGCATTTT	CASSFGAAGNQPQHF
TRBV7-9	.	.	16	TRBJ1-5	TGTACCAGCAGCAACATGGGGAGGGGTATCGATCAGCCCCAGCATTTT	CTSSNMGRGIDQPQHF
TRBV5-4	.	once	14	TRBJ2-7	TGTGCCAGCAGGGGACAAGGGGGACCCTACGAGCAGTACTTC	CASRGQGGPYEQYF
TRBV11-3	TRBD1	.	17	TRBJ2-6	TGTGCCAGCAGCCCCCGGACAGGACCAGGCCAGGCCAACGTCCTGACTTTC	CASSPRTGPGQANVLTF
TRBV14	TRBD2	.	15	TRBJ2-7	TGTGCCAGCAGCCCACTAGCGGGGGTCAGGTACGAGCAGTACTTC	CASSPLAGVRYEQYF
TRBV5-5	TRBD1	.	16	TRBJ1-5	TGTGCCAGCAGCCCTGGGACAGGGGATAGCAATCAGCCCCAGCATTTT	CASSPGTGDSNQPQHF